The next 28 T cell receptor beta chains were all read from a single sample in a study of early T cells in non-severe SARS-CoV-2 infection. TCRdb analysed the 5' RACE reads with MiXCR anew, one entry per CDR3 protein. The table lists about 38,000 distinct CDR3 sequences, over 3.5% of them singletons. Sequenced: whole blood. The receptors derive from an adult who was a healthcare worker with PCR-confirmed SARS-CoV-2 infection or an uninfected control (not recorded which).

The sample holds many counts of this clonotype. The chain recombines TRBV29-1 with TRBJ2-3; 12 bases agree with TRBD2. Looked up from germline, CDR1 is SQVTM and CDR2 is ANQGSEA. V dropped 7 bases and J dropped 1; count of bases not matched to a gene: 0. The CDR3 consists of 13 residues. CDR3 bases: TGCAGCGGGACTAGCGGGGGCACAGATACGCAGTATTTT. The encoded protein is CSGTSGGTDTQYF.

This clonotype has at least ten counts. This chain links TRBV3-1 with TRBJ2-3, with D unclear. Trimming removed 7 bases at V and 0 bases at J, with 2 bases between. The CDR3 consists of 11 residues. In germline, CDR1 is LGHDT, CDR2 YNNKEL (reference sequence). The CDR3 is CASTSTDTQYF. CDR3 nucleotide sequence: TGTGCCAGCACCAGCACAGATACGCAGTATTTT.

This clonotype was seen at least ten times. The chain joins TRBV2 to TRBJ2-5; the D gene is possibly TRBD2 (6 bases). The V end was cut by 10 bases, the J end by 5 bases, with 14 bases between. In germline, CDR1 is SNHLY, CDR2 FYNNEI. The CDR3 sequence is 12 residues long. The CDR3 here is CATRGGVETQYF. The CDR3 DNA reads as TGTGCCACCCGCGGCGGGGTGGAGACCCAGTACTTC. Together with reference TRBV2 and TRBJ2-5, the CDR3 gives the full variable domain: EPEVTQTPSHQVTQMGQEVILRCVPISNHLYFYWYRQILGQKVEFLVSFYNNEISEKSEIFDDQFSVERPDGSNFTLKIRSTKLEDSAMYFCATRGGVETQYFGPGTRLLVL.

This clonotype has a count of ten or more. CDR3 sequence reads: CASSQDSAPGRAFF. Written as DNA, the CDR3 is TGCGCCAGCAGCCAAGATTCGGCTCCTGGAAGAGCTTTCTTT. The V gene is TRBV4-1, the J gene TRBJ1-1; D is undetermined. The CDR3 is 14 residues long. CDR1 and CDR2 (germline): MGHRA, YSYEKL. With 0 bases removed from V and 10 bases from J, the gap between germline ends came to 15 bases.

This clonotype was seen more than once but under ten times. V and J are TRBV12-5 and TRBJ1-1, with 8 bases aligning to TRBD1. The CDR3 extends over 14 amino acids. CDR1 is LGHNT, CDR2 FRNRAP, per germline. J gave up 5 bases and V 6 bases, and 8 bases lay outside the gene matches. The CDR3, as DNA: TGTGCTAGTGGCTCCCGGGACAGGAAGACTGAAGCTTTCTTT. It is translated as CASGSRDRKTEAFF.

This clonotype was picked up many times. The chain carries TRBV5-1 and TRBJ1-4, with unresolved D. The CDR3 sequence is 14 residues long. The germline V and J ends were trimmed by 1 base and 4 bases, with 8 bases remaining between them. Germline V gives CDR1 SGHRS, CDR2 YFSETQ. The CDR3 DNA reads TGCGCCAGCAGCTTGCGAGGGTTTAATGAAAAACTGTTTTTT. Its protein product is CASSLRGFNEKLFF.

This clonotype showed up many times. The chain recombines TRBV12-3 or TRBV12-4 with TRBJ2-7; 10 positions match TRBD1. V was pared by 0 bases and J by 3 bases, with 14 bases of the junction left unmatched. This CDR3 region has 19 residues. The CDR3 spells CASSLAKWFGRTGGYEQYF. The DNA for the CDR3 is TGTGCCAGCAGTTTAGCCAAGTGGTTCGGAAGGACAGGGGGCTACGAGCAGTACTTC.

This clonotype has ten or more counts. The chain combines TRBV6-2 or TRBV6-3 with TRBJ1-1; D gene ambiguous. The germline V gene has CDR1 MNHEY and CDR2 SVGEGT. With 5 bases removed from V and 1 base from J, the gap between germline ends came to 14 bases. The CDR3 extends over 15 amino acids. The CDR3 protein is CASSPHLARNTEAFF. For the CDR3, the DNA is TGTGCCAGCAGTCCTCACTTGGCGAGGAACACTGAAGCTTTCTTT.

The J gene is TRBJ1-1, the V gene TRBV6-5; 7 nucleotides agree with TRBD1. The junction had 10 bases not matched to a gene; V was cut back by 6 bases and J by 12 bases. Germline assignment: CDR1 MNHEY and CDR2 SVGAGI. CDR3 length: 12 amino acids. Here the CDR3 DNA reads TGTGCCAGCAGCCGACAGGGAGGAGAGACTTTCTTT. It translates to CASSRQGGETFF.

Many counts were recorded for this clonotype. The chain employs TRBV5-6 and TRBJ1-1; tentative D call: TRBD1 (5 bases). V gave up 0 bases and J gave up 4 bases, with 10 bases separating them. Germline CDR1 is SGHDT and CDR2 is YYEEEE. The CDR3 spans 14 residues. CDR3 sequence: CASSLAGVSTEAFF. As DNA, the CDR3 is TGTGCCAGCAGCTTGGCGGGGGTGAGCACTGAAGCTTTCTTT.

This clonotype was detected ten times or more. DNA for the CDR3: TGTGCCAGCAGCTTAAACAGGAACACTGAAGCTTTCTTT. This encodes CASSLNRNTEAFF. This chain uses TRBV5-4 with TRBJ1-1, with D hard to call. This CDR3 has 13 residues. CDR1 SGHNT and CDR2 YYREEE come from the germline V gene (reference sequence). V dropped 2 bases and J dropped 1 base, with 6 bases sitting between them. The whole variable domain, filled in from reference TRBV5-4 and TRBJ1-1, reads ETGVTQSPTHLIKTRGQQVTLRCSSQSGHNTVSWYQQALGQGPQFIFQYYREEENGRGNFPPRFSGLQFPNYSSELNVNALELDDSALYLCASSLNRNTEAFFGQGTRLTVV.

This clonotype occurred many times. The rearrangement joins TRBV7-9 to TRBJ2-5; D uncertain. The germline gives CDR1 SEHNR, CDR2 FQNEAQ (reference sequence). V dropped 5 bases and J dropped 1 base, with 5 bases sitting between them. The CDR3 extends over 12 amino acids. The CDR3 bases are TGTGCCAGCAGCCGAGGCCAAGAGACCCAGTACTTC. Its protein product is CASSRGQETQYF.

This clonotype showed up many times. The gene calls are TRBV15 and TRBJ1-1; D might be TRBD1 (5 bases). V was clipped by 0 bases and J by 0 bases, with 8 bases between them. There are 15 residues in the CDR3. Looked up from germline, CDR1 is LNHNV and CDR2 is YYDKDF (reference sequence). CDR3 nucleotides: TGTGCCACCAGCAGAGAGGGCAGGGTGAACACTGAAGCTTTCTTT. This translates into CATSREGRVNTEAFF.

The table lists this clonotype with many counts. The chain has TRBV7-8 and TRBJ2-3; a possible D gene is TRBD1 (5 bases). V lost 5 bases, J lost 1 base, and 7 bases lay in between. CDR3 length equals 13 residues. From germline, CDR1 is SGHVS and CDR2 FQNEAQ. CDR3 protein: CASSRQRTDTQYF. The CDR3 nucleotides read TGTGCCAGCAGCAGACAGCGCACAGATACGCAGTATTTT.

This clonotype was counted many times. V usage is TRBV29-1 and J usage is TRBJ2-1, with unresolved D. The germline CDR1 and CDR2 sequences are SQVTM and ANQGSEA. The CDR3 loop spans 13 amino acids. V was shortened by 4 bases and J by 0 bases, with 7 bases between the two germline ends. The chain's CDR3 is CSVATVSYNEQFF. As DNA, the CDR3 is TGCAGCGTTGCGACGGTCTCCTACAATGAGCAGTTCTTC.

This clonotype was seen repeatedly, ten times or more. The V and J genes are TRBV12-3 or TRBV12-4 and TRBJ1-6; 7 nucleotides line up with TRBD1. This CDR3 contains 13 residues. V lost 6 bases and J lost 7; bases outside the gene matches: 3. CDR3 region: CASRLTGNSPLHF. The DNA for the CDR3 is TGTGCCAGCAGGCTGACAGGGAATTCACCCCTCCACTTT.

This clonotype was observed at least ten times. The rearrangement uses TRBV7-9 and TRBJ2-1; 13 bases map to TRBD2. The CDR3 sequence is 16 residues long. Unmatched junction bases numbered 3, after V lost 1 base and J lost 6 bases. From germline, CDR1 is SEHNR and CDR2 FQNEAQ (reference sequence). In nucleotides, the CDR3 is TGTGCCAGCAGCTTAGAAGGGACTAGCGGGACCAATGAGCAGTTCTTC. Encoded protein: CASSLEGTSGTNEQFF.

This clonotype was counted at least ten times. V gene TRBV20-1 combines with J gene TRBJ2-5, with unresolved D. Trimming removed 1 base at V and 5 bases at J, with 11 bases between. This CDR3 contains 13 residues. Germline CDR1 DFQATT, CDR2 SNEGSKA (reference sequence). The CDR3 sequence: CSARAHRIETQYF. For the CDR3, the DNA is TGCAGTGCTAGAGCGCATAGGATCGAGACCCAGTACTTC.

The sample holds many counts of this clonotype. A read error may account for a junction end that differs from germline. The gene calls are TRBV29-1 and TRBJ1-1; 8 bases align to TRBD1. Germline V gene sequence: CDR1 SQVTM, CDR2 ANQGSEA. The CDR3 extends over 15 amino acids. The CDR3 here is CSVPRTGLLNTEAFF. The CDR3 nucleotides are TGCAGCGTACCGCGGACAGGGCTATTGAATACTGAAGCTTTCTTT.

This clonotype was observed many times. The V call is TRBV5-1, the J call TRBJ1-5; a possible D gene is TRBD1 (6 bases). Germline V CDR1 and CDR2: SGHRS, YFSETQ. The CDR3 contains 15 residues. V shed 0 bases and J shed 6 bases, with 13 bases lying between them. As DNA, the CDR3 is TGCGCCAGCAGCTTGGATCCAGGAGGGGGTCAGCCCCAGCATTTT. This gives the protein CASSLDPGGGQPQHF.

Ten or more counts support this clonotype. This CDR3 is CASSQAGTGNEQYF. DNA of the CDR3: TGTGCCAGCAGCCAAGCCGGGACAGGAAACGAGCAGTACTTC. The rearrangement uses TRBV3-1 and TRBJ2-7; 8 bases are shared with TRBD1. The CDR3 loop spans 14 amino acids. The V gene's germline CDR1 is LGHDT and CDR2 YNNKEL (reference sequence). V shed 1 base, J shed 5 bases, and the junction held 4 bases outside the gene matches.

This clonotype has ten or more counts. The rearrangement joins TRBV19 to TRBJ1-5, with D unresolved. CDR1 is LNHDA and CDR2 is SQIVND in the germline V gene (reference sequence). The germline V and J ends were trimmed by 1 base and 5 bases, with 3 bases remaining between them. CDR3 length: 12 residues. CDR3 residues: CASSIVDQPQHF. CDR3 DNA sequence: TGTGCCAGTAGTATAGTTGATCAGCCCCAGCATTTT.

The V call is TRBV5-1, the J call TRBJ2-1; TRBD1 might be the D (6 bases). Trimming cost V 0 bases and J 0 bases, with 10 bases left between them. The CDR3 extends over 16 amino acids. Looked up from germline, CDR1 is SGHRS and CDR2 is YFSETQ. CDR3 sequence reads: CASSLGGHSSYNEQFF. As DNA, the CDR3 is TGCGCCAGCAGCTTGGGGGGACACAGCTCCTACAATGAGCAGTTCTTC. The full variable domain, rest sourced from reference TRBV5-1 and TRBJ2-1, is KAGVTQTPRYLIKTRGQQVTLSCSPISGHRSVSWYQQTPGQGLQFLFEYFSETQRNKGNFPGRFSGRQFSNSRSEMNVSTLELGDSALYLCASSLGGHSSYNEQFFGPGTRLTVL.

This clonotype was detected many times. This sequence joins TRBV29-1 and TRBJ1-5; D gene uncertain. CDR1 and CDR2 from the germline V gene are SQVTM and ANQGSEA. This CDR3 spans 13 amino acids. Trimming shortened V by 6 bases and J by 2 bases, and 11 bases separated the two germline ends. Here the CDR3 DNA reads TGCAGCGTGAGGGTGGCAGGCAATCAGCCCCAGCATTTT. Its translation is CSVRVAGNQPQHF. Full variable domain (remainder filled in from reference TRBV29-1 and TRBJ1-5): SAVISQKPSRDICQRGTSLTIQCQVDSQVTMMFWYRQQPGQSLTLIATANQGSEATYESGFVIDKFPISRPNLTFSTLTVSNMSPEDSSIYLCSVRVAGNQPQHFGDGTRLSIL.

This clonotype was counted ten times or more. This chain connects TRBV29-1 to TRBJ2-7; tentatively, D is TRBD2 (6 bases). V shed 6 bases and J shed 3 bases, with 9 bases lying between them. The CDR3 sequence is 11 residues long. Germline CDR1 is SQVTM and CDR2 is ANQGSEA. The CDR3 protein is CSVGTLYEQYF. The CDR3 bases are TGCAGCGTAGGGACTCTCTACGAGCAGTACTTC.

The CDR3 protein is CASSRGTSEQYF. CDR3 DNA sequence: TGTGCCAGCAGCCGAGGGACATCCGAGCAGTACTTC. This chain uses TRBV3-1 with TRBJ2-7; possible D gene TRBD1, 6 bases. Trimming took 4 bases from V and 6 from J, leaving 10 bases between them. The CDR3 is 12 amino acids. Germline values: CDR1 LGHDT, CDR2 YNNKEL (reference sequence).

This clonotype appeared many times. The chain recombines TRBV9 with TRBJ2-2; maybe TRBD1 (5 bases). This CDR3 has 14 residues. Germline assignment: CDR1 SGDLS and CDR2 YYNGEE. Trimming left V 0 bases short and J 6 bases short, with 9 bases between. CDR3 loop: CASSVGTSAGELFF. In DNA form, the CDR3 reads TGTGCCAGCAGCGTAGGGACATCGGCCGGGGAGCTGTTTTTT.

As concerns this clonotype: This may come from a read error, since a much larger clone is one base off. The CDR3 protein is CASSKSGQVNIGELFF. The CDR3 coding sequence is TGCGCCAGCAGCAAGTCGGGACAGGTGAACATCGGGGAGCTGTTTTTT. The chain carries TRBV5-1 and TRBJ2-2; 8 nucleotides line up with TRBD1. Germline V lookup: CDR1 SGHRS, CDR2 YFSETQ. The CDR3 spans 16 residues. Variable domain in full (rest from reference TRBV5-1 and TRBJ2-2): KAGVTQTPRYLIKTRGQQVTLSCSPISGHRSVSWYQQTPGQGLQFLFEYFSETQRNKGNFPGRFSGRQFSNSRSEMNVSTLELGDSALYLCASSKSGQVNIGELFFGEGSRLTVL.